A single sample is the source of the 24 T cell receptor beta chains below, sequenced in a study of OX40 agonist ivuxolimab in advanced cancers. Generated by immunoSEQ multiplex PCR, the TCRdb table keeps only in-frame clones and is missing some. Among 60,000 to 65,000 clones listed, about 89% were seen once. Source: CD4+ or CD8+ T cells sorted from blood, taken in a trial of the OX40 agonist ivuxolimab. The receptors derive from an adult with an advanced solid tumor such as melanoma, head and neck, liver or kidney cancer.

The CDR3 here is CASSLKGQGVAKNIQYF. CDR3 in DNA: TGTGCCAGCAGTTTAAAGGGACAGGGCGTAGCCAAAAACATTCAGTACTTC. V gene TRBV27 combines with J gene TRBJ2-4; TRBD1 agrees at 9 bases. This CDR3 region has 17 residues. The junction had 5 bases not matched to a gene; V was cut back by 2 bases and J by 0 bases. Germline V CDR1 and CDR2: MNHEY, SMNVEV (reference sequence).

The genes are TRBV6-5 and TRBJ2-1; 10 nucleotides match TRBD2. The CDR3 loop spans 15 amino acids. V lost 4 bases and J lost 2; bases outside the gene matches: 2. The germline gives CDR1 MNHEY, CDR2 SVGAGI. The CDR3 nucleotides are TGTGCCAGCAGTTTGGGACTAGCGACCTACAATGAGCAGTTCTTC. Amino acids: CASSLGLATYNEQFF.

The chain uses TRBV6-1 and TRBJ1-2; D remains ambiguous. This CDR3 spans 13 amino acids. V was pared by 7 bases and J by 4 bases, with 13 bases between. The germline V gene encodes CDR1 MNHNS and CDR2 SASEGT. CDR3 protein: CASTAGNLYGYTF. CDR3 bases: TGTGCCAGCACCGCCGGAAACCTCTATGGCTACACCTTC.

The chain employs TRBV5-1 and TRBJ2-5, with 9 bases matching TRBD1. Germline values: CDR1 SGHRS, CDR2 YFSETQ. With 0 bases clipped from V and 3 bases from J, the junction kept 3 bases outside the gene matches. The CDR3 is 15 amino acids. CDR3 coding DNA: TGCGCCAGCAGCTTGGCGGGACAGGGAGAAGAGACCCAGTACTTC. Translation: CASSLAGQGEETQYF.

The chain employs TRBV7-2 and TRBJ1-5, with 7 bases lining up with TRBD1. The CDR3 has 14 residues. With V trimmed by 5 bases and J by 9 bases, 10 bases remained unmatched. Germline values: CDR1 SGHTA, CDR2 FQGNSA. The CDR3 nucleotides read TGTGCCAGCAGCCCCCCGGGACAGATTTCGCCCCAGCATTTT. Protein product: CASSPPGQISPQHF. Supplemented by reference TRBV7-2 and TRBJ1-5, the full variable domain reads GAGVSQSPSNKVTEKGKDVELRCDPISGHTALYWYRQSLGQGLEFLIYFQGNSAPDKSGLPSDRFSAERTGGSVSTLTIQRTQQEDSAVYLCASSPPGQISPQHFGDGTRLSIL.

The rearrangement links TRBV30 to TRBJ1-6, with 7 bases that match TRBD1. V lost 7 bases, J lost 13 bases, and 13 bases stayed unmatched. The CDR3 spans 13 residues. CDR1 and CDR2 (germline): GTSNPN, SVGIG (reference sequence). The chain's CDR3 is CAYAQQGLGPLHF. The CDR3, as DNA: TGTGCCTACGCACAACAGGGGTTAGGGCCCCTCCACTTT.

The chain recombines TRBV6-5 with TRBJ1-4, with 8 nucleotides matching TRBD1. This CDR3 spans 13 amino acids. Germline loops: CDR1 MNHEY, CDR2 SVGAGI. After removal of 5 bases from V and 13 bases from J, the junction contained 9 bases not matched to a gene. The CDR3 here is CASSRTGFEGLFF. The CDR3 region has the DNA TGTGCCAGCAGTAGGACAGGGTTTGAAGGACTGTTTTTT.

The genes are TRBV2 and TRBJ1-6, with a tentative D call TRBD1 (5 bases). CDR1 is SNHLY, CDR2 FYNNEI, per germline. This CDR3 spans 14 amino acids. Trimming cost V 6 bases and J 6 bases, with 12 bases left between them. CDR3 coding DNA: TGTGCCAGCAGGGTAGGGACGGTTAATTCACCCCTCCACTTT. It encodes CASRVGTVNSPLHF.

The rearrangement uses TRBV5-1 and TRBJ1-2; D gene uncertain. Trimming stripped 0 bases from V and 4 bases from J, with 13 bases between. The CDR3 loop spans 15 amino acids. Germline V lookup: CDR1 SGHRS, CDR2 YFSETQ. The chain's CDR3 is CASSLVLGSGYGYTF. In DNA, the CDR3 is TGCGCCAGCAGCTTGGTTCTCGGGTCTGGCTATGGCTACACCTTC.

V is TRBV1 and J is TRBJ2-7; TRBD1, the table's D call, was not compared with the DNA. TRBV1 is tagged as a pseudogene. This CDR3 contains 14 residues. Written as DNA, the CDR3 is TGCACCAGCAGCCACGGGACAGCCCACTACGAGCAGTACTTC. Translation: CTSSHGTAHYEQYF.

The chain is built from TRBV7-2 and TRBJ1-3, with D maybe TRBD1 (5 bases). In germline, CDR1 is SGHTA, CDR2 FQGNSA. V was cut by 3 bases and J by 0 bases, with 12 bases left in between. This CDR3 has 16 amino acids. This CDR3 reads CASSFQGARSGNTIYF. CDR3 sequence (DNA): TGTGCCAGCAGCTTCCAAGGGGCCCGCTCTGGAAACACCATATATTTT.

This rearrangement joins TRBV28 to TRBJ2-7; D perhaps matches TRBD2 (6 bases). The length of the CDR3 is 16 residues. The V gene's germline CDR1 is MDHEN and CDR2 SYDVKM. The germline V and J ends were trimmed by 2 bases and 5 bases, with 19 bases remaining between them. Here the CDR3 reads CASSLARAGGLDEQYF. CDR3 sequence (DNA): TGTGCCAGCAGTTTAGCTAGGGCCGGAGGGCTTGACGAGCAGTACTTC.

The CDR3 loop reads CASSLAPRYGYTF. Written as DNA, the CDR3 is TGTGCCAGCAGTTTGGCGCCTCGATATGGCTACACCTTC. The chain combines TRBV28 with TRBJ1-2; no definite D call. Germline lookup yields CDR1 MDHEN and CDR2 SYDVKM. The CDR3 extends over 13 amino acids. V lost 3 bases and J lost 5, with 10 bases in between.

Written as DNA, the CDR3 is TGTGCCATCAGGGGAACCCCGGGACGGCCAGATGGGAACTATGGCTACACCTTC. Protein: CAIRGTPGRPDGNYGYTF. The chain is built from TRBV10-3 and TRBJ1-2, with a weak D call TRBD1 (5 bases). Germline V gene data show CDR1 as ENHRY and CDR2 as SYGVKD. The CDR3 is 18 amino acids. Trimming took 6 bases from V and 2 from J, leaving 25 bases between them.

The rearrangement links TRBV6-1 to TRBJ2-7; 10 bases are shared with TRBD1. Trimming cost V 3 bases and J 4 bases; bases outside gene matches: 9. Germline values: CDR1 MNHNS, CDR2 SASEGT. The CDR3 sequence is 16 residues long. The CDR3 nucleotides are TGTGCCAGCAGTGACATTGCGGGGGACAGGGGTTACGAGCAGTACTTC. This codes for CASSDIAGDRGYEQYF.

The V gene is TRBV5-1, the J gene TRBJ2-7; 9 bases line up with TRBD1. This CDR3 contains 12 residues. From germline, CDR1 is SGHRS and CDR2 YFSETQ. V shed 4 bases, J shed 7 bases, and the junction held 3 bases outside the gene matches. CDR3 sequence (DNA): TGCGCCAGCAGCGGGACAGGGTATGAGCAGTACTTC. Translation: CASSGTGYEQYF.

The rearrangement links TRBV28 to TRBJ1-1; tentative D call: TRBD1 (5 bases). The CDR3 sequence is 15 residues long. Germline CDR1 MDHEN, CDR2 SYDVKM. V shed 4 bases and J shed 0 bases, with 12 bases lying between them. In DNA, the CDR3 is TGTGCCAGCAGTTCCCCCGGGGCCATGAACACTGAAGCTTTCTTT. Amino acid sequence: CASSSPGAMNTEAFF.

The gene calls are TRBV11-1 and TRBJ2-7; 9 bases map to TRBD1. The CDR3 has 15 residues. CDR1 is SGHAT and CDR2 is FQDESV in the germline V gene (reference sequence). V trimming: 5 bases; J trimming: 1 base; junction bases outside the gene matches: 6. CDR3 region: CASSRTGTGSYEQYF. Here the CDR3 DNA reads TGTGCCAGCAGCCGAACCGGGACAGGGTCCTACGAGCAGTACTTC.

J is TRBJ1-4 and V is TRBV28, with 10 positions matching TRBD1. CDR1 MDHEN and CDR2 SYDVKM come from the germline V gene. The CDR3 covers 15 residues. With V trimmed by 2 bases and J by 7 bases, 4 bases remained unmatched. The CDR3, as DNA: TGTGCCAGCAGTTTACGACAGGGGGCGAGTGAAAAACTGTTTTTT. Its translation: CASSLRQGASEKLFF.

The chain uses TRBV7-2 and TRBJ2-7; perhaps TRBD2 as D (6 bases). The CDR3 has 15 amino acids. Trimming took off 5 bases at V and 2 bases at J, with 16 bases between the two ends. Germline values: CDR1 SGHTA, CDR2 FQGNSA. Here the CDR3 reads CASSKTGVSTYEQYF. Here the CDR3 DNA reads TGTGCCAGCAGCAAAACGGGAGTGTCGACCTACGAGCAGTACTTC.

This chain uses TRBV4-2 with TRBJ1-2; 7 nucleotides match TRBD1. The germline gives CDR1 LGHNA, CDR2 YNFKEQ. The CDR3 loop spans 17 amino acids. V dropped 0 bases and J dropped 0; count of bases not matched to a gene: 7. DNA for the CDR3: TGTGCCAGCAGCCAAGATTGGGCAGGGGGAGCTAACTATGGCTACACCTTC. It yields the protein CASSQDWAGGANYGYTF.

The chain has TRBV11-3 and TRBJ2-5; 12 nucleotides match TRBD2. The CDR3 consists of 16 residues. In germline, CDR1 is SGHNT, CDR2 YENEEA. Trimming took 2 bases from V and 2 from J; bases not matched to a gene: 3. The chain's CDR3 is CASSLSSGRGQETQYF. CDR3 bases: TGTGCCAGCAGCTTATCTAGCGGGAGGGGTCAAGAGACCCAGTACTTC.

This chain connects TRBV4-2 to TRBJ2-5, with D uncertain. Trimming took off 4 bases at V and 5 bases at J, with 11 bases between the two ends. Germline V gives CDR1 LGHNA, CDR2 YNFKEQ. The CDR3 spans 13 residues. CDR3 region: CASSPRERETQYF. The CDR3 DNA sequence: TGTGCCAGCAGCCCCCGAGAAAGGGAGACCCAGTACTTC.

The chain has TRBV5-1 and TRBJ2-1, with 7 bases fitting TRBD2. V lost 0 bases and J lost 4; bases outside the gene matches: 22. Germline V gives CDR1 SGHRS, CDR2 YFSETQ. This CDR3 contains 21 residues. This chain's CDR3 is CASSLAGGRTRVLSTYNEQFF. The CDR3, as DNA: TGCGCCAGCAGCTTGGCGGGTGGTAGGACTAGAGTCCTCTCTACTTACAATGAGCAGTTCTTC.